This TCR beta chain is drawn from a study of regulatory T cells in long-lasting Graves disease. Study results and limitations: New patients shared fewer public clonotypes (around 970) than persistent patients did (roughly 2,500).

Assembly of TCR beta libraries relied on iRepertoire HTBI primers together with Arm-PCR of CDR3 regions. TCRdb reprocessed the multiplex PCR reads with MiXCR, giving one entry per CDR3 protein. The data hold fewer than 550,000 distinct CDR3 sequences, with about 16% observed a single time. The CDR3 is made up of 15 amino acids. J was trimmed by 5 bases and V by 2 bases; bases with no gene match: 3. CDR1 MDHEN and CDR2 SYDVKM come from the germline V gene. This clonotype was found a few times. The antigen remains undetermined. Described time point: newly diagnosed GD, antithyroid drugs for less than 3 months. PBMC RNA served as the TCR library source. With EDTA tubes as the receptacles, 7.5 to 9 milliliters of peripheral blood were drawn. The sample was also reused in another study, on T cells in Graves' hyperthyroidism and ophthalmopathy.

This TCR came from a woman under 30 with Graves disease. The source was peripheral blood mononuclear cells (PBMCs), collected at new diagnosis, from a patient treated with antithyroid drugs. The chain uses TRBV28 and TRBJ2-2; TRBD2 matches 9 bases. The CDR3 sequence: CASSLGGGGTGELFF. The CDR3 nucleotides read TGTGCCAGCAGTTTAGGCGGGGGGGGAACCGGGGAGCTGTTTTTT.